Here is one T cell receptor (beta chain) with its context. Its antigen remains unknown. Treatment defined: approximately nine-day PBMC culture with coronavirus spike peptide pools or control peptides (ViraFEST assay). For ViraFEST, peptide pools expanded antigen-specific T cells, after which the TCRs were sequenced. Positive PCR dates covered March to December 2020, before US Alpha, Beta and Delta variants. PBMCs were cultured at around 2 million per well with around 10 IU/ml IL-2 and 9 to 10 ug/ml peptide pools. The CDR3 is 18 residues long. Germline V gene sequence: CDR1 SGHRS, CDR2 YFSETQ. V lost 0 bases to trimming and J lost 1 base; unmatched junction nucleotides: 7. Sequencing of cultured CD4+ T cell DNA used the Oncomine TCR Beta short-read assay. TCRdb re-derived calls from the PCR reads in MiXCR, one entry per CDR3 protein. This table holds around 3,700 distinct CDR3 sequences, about 19% found once.

The entry originates in a study of vaccination and CD4 T cells after COVID-19. Study-wide results and limits: A nonsignificant median increase from about 20 to 38 SARS-CoV-2-reactive clonotypes was observed.

Sequenced: CD4+ T cells from blood, cultured in vitro. The clonotype originates from a human donor who had recovered from COVID-19. The chain couples TRBV5-1 to TRBJ2-5; 12 positions agree with TRBD2. The CDR3 bases are TGCGCCAGCAGCTTGGGCACTAGCGGGGGGCAGACCCAAGAGACCCAGTACTTC. It is translated as CASSLGTSGGQTQETQYF. Looking up the rest from reference TRBV5-1 and TRBJ2-5 gives the full variable domain: KAGVTQTPRYLIKTRGQQVTLSCSPISGHRSVSWYQQTPGQGLQFLFEYFSETQRNKGNFPGRFSGRQFSNSRSEMNVSTLELGDSALYLCASSLGTSGGQTQETQYFGPGTRLLVL.